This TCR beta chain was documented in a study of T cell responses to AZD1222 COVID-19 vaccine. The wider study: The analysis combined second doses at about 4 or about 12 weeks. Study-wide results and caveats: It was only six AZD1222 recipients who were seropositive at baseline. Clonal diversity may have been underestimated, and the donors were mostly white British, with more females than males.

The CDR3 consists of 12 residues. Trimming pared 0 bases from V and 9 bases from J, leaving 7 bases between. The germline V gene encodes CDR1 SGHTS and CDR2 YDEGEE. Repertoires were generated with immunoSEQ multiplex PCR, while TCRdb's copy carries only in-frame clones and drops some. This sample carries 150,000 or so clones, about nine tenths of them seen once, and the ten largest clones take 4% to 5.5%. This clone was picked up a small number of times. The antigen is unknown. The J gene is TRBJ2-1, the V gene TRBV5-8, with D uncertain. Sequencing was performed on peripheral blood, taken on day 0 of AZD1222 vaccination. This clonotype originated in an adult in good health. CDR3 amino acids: CASSLGRREQFF. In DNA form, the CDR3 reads TGTGCCAGCAGCTTGGGACGCCGTGAGCAGTTCTTC. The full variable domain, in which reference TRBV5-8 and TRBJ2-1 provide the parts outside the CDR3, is EAGVTQSPTHLIKTRGQQATLRCSPISGHTSVYWYQQALGLGLQFLLWYDEGEERNRGNFPPRFSGRQFPNYSSELNVNALELEDSALYLCASSLGRREQFFGPGTRLTVL.